This note documents a single TCR beta chain sequence. As yet, its antigen is unknown. This entry comes from a study of identical twins. General study results and limits: Monozygotic twins shared more out-of-frame TCR alpha than recombination models predicted.

Germline assignment: CDR1 MDHEN and CDR2 SYDVKM. The length of the CDR3 is 16 residues. Trimming removed 1 base at V and 4 bases at J, with 16 bases between. Every donor was a healthy Caucasian. Template switching, a step in the protocol, added a universal primer site, and cDNA carried unique molecular identifiers. In TCRdb, the 5' RACE reads were re-called with MiXCR into one record per CDR3 protein. The repertoire holds 1.5 million to 2 million distinct CDR3 sequences, with around 33% as singletons. Material for sequencing was cord blood. The gene calls are TRBV28 and TRBJ2-5; D tentatively fits TRBD1 or TRBD2 (6 bases each). The TCR sequence derives from a newborn girl in good health. The CDR3 reads CASSLSYREVGETQYF. The DNA for the CDR3 is TGTGCCAGCAGTTTATCGTACAGGGAGGTGGGAGAGACCCAGTACTTC. Complete variable domain (other parts from reference TRBV28 and TRBJ2-5): DVKVTQSSRYLVKRTGEKVFLECVQDMDHENMFWYRQDPGLGLRLIYFSYDVKMKEKGDIPEGYSVSREKKERFSLILESASTNQTSMYLCASSLSYREVGETQYFGPGTRLLVL.